A selection of T cell receptor beta chains follows, all from one sample in a study of regulatory T cells in long-lasting Graves disease. A single record per CDR3 protein comes from TCRdb applying MiXCR to the multiplex PCR reads. The sample lists under 800,000 distinct CDR3 sequences, under 20% seen once, with 15% to 20% in the top ten. These same data were also listed under a study on T cells in Graves' hyperthyroidism and ophthalmopathy.

This specimen consisted of peripheral blood mononuclear cells (PBMCs), obtained at new diagnosis, from a patient treated with antithyroid drugs. The source is a young woman with Graves disease. Each CDR3 is given with its conserved first and last residue. A D gene is named only where the DNA matches it firmly. Clone size, where shown, is once, few, many, or a class for clones that have expanded.

clone_size d_call j_call v_call cdr3_nt cdr3_aa
few TRBD1 TRBJ1-6 TRBV5-1 TGCGCCAGCAGCTTACCTGGGACAGACAATTCACCCCTCCACTTT CASSLPGTDNSPLHF
many TRBD2 TRBJ2-5 TRBV20-1 TGCAGTGCTCCTACTAGCGGGAGCTTGGGAGAGACCCAGTACTTC CSAPTSGSLGETQYF
many TRBD1 TRBJ2-7 TRBV6-2/TRBV6-3 TGTGCCAGCAGTTATAGGGACAGCCCCGAGCAGTACTTC CASSYRDSPEQYF
few - TRBJ1-4 TRBV19 TGTGCCAGTAGTATACTGGGGACAAGGAATGAAAAACTGTTTTTT CASSILGTRNEKLFF
many - TRBJ2-5 TRBV7-9 TGTGCCACCAGCCATGAGACCCAGTACTTC CATSHETQYF
few - TRBJ2-5 TRBV13 TGTGCCAGCAGCTTACCCACTAAGCGGTGGCAAGAGACCCAGTACTTC CASSLPTKRWQETQYF
- - TRBJ1-2 TRBV20-1 TGCAGTGCTCACCCAGGACTTTCTGGCTACACCTTC CSAHPGLSGYTF
- - TRBJ1-3 TRBV30 TGTGCCTGGAGCAAAAAACAAGAAGGGAACACCATATATTTT CAWSKKQEGNTIYF
few TRBD2 TRBJ2-1 TRBV5-1 TGCGCCAGCAGCTCTGGCTCAACTAGCGACAATGAGCAGTTCTTC CASSSGSTSDNEQFF
many TRBD1 TRBJ1-6 TRBV7-8 TGTGCCAGCAGCCTAAACCCGGGACAGGGGTTATTAACCAATAATTCACCCCTCCACTTT CASSLNPGQGLLTNNSPLHF
many TRBD1 TRBJ2-7 TRBV19 TGTGCCAGTAGTCTCCAGACAGGGGTCTACGAGCAGTACTTC CASSLQTGVYEQYF
many TRBD2 TRBJ2-7 TRBV7-8 TGTGCCAGCAGCTTAGGGGGACTAGCGGGCCCCTACGAGCAGTACTTC CASSLGGLAGPYEQYF
many - TRBJ2-3 TRBV28 TGTGCCAGCACCTTAACAGGGTTTCTCACAGATACGCAGTATTTT CASTLTGFLTDTQYF
many TRBD2 TRBJ2-1 TRBV20-1 TGCAGCGCCCCTGCGGCTAGCGGGAACAATGAGCAGTTCTTC CSAPAASGNNEQFF
many TRBD2 TRBJ2-3 TRBV9 TGTGCCAGCAGCGGAGCGGGAAGCACAGATACGCAGTATTTT CASSGAGSTDTQYF
many TRBD1 TRBJ2-5 TRBV6-1 TGTGCCAGCAGAACAGGGGGCTCAGAGACCCAGTACTTC CASRTGGSETQYF
- - TRBJ1-3 TRBV28 TGTGCCAGCATGAAAGGTACCATCTCTGGAAGCACCATATATTTT CASMKGTISGSTIYF
many - TRBJ1-4 TRBV12-3/TRBV12-4 TGTGCCAGCAGTTCCCAGGGACCAGGTTATAAACTGTTTTTT CASSSQGPGYKLFF
many - TRBJ2-5 TRBV11-2 TGTGCCAGCAGCTCCGCGGGTCTAGCTGGGGTCCAGTACTTC CASSSAGLAGVQYF
- - TRBJ2-7 TRBV5-1 TGCGCCAGCAGTACGAATCTAAGGGGCCCTGATCTCTACGAGCAGTACTTC CASSTNLRGPDLYEQYF
many TRBD2 TRBJ2-3 TRBV5-1 TGTGCCAGCAGCAAGGGAGGGCCCCCAGATACGCAGTATTTT CASSKGGPPDTQYF
- TRBD1 TRBJ1-5 TRBV12-3/TRBV12-4 TGTGCCAGCAGTTACTTTACAGGGGGAAGCCAGCCCCAGCATTTT CASSYFTGGSQPQHF
few TRBD1 TRBJ2-1 TRBV19 TGTGCCAGTAGTGCAGACAGGGGGCTCTACAATGAGCAGTTCTTC CASSADRGLYNEQFF
many - TRBJ2-1 TRBV28 TGTGCCAGCAGTTTCCTGAGCTCCTACAATGAGCAGTTCTTC CASSFLSSYNEQFF
many TRBD1 TRBJ1-1 TRBV6-1 TGTGCCAGCGATAATACAGGGGGTCTCACTGAAGCTTTCTTT CASDNTGGLTEAFF
many TRBD1 TRBJ1-5 TRBV11-2 TGTGCCAGCAGCTTAGTGTGGGGGACAGGGGGAGAGGCTCAGCCCCAGCATTTT CASSLVWGTGGEAQPQHF